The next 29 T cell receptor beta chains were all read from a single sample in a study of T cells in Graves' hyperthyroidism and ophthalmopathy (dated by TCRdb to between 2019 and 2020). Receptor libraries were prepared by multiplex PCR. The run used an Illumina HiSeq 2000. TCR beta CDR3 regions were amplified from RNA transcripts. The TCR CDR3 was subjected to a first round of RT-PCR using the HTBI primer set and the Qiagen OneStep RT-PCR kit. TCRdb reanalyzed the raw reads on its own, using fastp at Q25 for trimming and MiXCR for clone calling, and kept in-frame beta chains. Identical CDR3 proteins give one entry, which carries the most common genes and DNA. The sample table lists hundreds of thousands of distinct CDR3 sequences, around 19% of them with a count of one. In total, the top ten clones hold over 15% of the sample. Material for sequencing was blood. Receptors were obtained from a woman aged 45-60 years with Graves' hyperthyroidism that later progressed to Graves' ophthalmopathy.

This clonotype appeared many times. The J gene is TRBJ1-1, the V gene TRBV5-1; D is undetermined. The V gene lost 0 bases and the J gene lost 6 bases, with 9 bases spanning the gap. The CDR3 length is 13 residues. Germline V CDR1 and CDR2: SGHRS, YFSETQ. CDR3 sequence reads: CASSLAFGAEAFF. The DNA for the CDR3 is TGCGCCAGCAGCTTGGCGTTTGGGGCTGAAGCTTTCTTT.

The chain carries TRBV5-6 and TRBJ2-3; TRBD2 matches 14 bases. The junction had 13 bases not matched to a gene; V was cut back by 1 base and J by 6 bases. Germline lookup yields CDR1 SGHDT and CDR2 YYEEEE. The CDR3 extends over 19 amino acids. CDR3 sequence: CASSLLRLAGGLPTDTQYF. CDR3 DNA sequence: TGTGCCAGCAGCTTGTTACGACTAGCGGGGGGGCTACCTACCGATACGCAGTATTTT. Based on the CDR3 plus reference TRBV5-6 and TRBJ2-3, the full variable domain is DAGVTQSPTHLIKTRGQQVTLRCSPKSGHDTVSWYQQALGQGPQFIFQYYEEEERQRGNFPDRFSGHQFPNYSSELNVNALLLGDSALYLCASSLLRLAGGLPTDTQYFGPGTRLTVL.

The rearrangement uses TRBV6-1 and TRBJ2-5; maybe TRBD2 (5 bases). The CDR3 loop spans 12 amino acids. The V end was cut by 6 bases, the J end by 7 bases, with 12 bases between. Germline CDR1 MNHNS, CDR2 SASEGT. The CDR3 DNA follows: TGTGCCAGCAGGGGCACCAGCGGGACCCAGTACTTC. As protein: CASRGTSGTQYF.

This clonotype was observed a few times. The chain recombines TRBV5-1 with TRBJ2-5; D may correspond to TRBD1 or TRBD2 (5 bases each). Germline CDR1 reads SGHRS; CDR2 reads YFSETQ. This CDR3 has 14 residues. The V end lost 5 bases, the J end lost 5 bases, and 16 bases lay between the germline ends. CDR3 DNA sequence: TGCGCCAGCAGGTCCGGGGACGTGTGGGAGACCCAGTACTTC. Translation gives CASRSGDVWETQYF. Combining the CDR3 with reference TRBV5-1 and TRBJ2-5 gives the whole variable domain KAGVTQTPRYLIKTRGQQVTLSCSPISGHRSVSWYQQTPGQGLQFLFEYFSETQRNKGNFPGRFSGRQFSNSRSEMNVSTLELGDSALYLCASRSGDVWETQYFGPGTRLLVL.

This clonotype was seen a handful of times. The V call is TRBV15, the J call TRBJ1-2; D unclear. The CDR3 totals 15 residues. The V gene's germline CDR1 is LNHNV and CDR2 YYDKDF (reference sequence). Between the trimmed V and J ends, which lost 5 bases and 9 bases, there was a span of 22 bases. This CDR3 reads CATSPRREEIRSYTF. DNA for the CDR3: TGTGCCACCAGCCCCCGTCGGGAGGAAATTAGGAGCTACACCTTC.

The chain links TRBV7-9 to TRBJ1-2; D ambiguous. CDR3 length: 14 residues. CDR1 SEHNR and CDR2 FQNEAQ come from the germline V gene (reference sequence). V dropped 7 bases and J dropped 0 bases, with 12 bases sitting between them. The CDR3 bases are TGTGCCAGCACCCGCTCCCAGTCTAACTATGGCTACACCTTC. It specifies CASTRSQSNYGYTF.

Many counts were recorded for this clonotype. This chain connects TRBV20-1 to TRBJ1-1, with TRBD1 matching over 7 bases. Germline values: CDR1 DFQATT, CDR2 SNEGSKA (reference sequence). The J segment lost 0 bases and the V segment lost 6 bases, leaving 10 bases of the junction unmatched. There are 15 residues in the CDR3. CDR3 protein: CSATRDSRLNTEAFF. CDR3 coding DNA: TGCAGTGCAACCCGGGACAGCAGACTGAACACTGAAGCTTTCTTT.

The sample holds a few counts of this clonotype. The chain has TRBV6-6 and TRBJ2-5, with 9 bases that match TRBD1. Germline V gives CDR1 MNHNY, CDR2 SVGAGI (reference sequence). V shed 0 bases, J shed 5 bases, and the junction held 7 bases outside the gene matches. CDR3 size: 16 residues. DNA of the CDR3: TGTGCCAGCAGTTACTCGAACAGGGGGCGCGGGGAGACCCAGTACTTC. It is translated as CASSYSNRGRGETQYF.

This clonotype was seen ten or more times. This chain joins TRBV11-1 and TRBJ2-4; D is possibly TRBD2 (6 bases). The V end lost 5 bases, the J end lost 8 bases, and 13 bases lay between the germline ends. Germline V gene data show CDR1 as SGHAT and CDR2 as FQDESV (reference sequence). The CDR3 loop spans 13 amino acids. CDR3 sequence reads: CASSPWRGDIQYF. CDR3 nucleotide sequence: TGTGCCAGCAGCCCCTGGCGGGGTGACATTCAGTACTTC.

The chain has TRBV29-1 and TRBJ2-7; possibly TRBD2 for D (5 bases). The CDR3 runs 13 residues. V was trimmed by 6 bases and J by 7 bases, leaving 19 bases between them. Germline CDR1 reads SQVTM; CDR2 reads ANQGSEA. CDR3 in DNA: TGCAGCGTCGCCCTAAGCGGTCGGGGAGAGCAGTACTTC. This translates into CSVALSGRGEQYF.

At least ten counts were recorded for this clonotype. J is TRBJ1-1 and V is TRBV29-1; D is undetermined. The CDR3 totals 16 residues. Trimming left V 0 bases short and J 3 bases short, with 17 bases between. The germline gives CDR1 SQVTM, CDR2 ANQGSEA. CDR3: CSVEEERWPEDTEAFF. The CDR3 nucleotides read TGCAGCGTTGAAGAGGAGAGGTGGCCTGAGGACACTGAAGCTTTCTTT.

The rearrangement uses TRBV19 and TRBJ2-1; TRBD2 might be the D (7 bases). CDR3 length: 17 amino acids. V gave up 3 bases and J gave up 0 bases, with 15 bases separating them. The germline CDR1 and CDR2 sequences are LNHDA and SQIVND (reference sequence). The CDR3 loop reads CASSIKTGGISYNEQFF. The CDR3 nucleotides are TGTGCCAGTAGTATTAAGACGGGGGGCATCTCCTACAATGAGCAGTTCTTC.

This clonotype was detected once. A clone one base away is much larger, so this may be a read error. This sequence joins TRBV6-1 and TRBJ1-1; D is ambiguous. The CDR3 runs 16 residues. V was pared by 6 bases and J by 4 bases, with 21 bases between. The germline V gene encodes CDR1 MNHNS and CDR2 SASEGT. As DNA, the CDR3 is TGTGCCAGCAGACTTTCCGAACTGGGATTGGGCACTGAAGCTTTCTTT. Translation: CASRLSELGLGTEAFF.

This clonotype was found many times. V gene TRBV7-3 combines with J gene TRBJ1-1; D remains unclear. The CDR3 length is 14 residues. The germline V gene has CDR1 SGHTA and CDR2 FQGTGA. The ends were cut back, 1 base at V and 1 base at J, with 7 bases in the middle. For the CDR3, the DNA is TGTGCCAGCAGCTTAAGTTCCGGGAACACTGAAGCTTTCTTT. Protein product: CASSLSSGNTEAFF.

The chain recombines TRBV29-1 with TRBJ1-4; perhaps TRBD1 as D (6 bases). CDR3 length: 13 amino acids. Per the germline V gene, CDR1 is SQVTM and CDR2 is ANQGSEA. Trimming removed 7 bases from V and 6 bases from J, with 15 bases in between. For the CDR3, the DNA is TGCAGCGCGACCGGGACACGGGATGAAAAACTGTTTTTT. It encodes CSATGTRDEKLFF. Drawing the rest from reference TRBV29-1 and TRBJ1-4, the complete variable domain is SAVISQKPSRDICQRGTSLTIQCQVDSQVTMMFWYRQQPGQSLTLIATANQGSEATYESGFVIDKFPISRPNLTFSTLTVSNMSPEDSSIYLCSATGTRDEKLFFGSGTQLSVL.

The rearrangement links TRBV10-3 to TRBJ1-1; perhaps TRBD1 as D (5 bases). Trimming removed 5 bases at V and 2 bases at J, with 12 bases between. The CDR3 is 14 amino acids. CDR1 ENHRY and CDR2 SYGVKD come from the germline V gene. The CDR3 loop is CAISPGTPNTEAFF. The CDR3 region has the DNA TGTGCCATCAGTCCCGGGACCCCCAACACTGAAGCTTTCTTT.

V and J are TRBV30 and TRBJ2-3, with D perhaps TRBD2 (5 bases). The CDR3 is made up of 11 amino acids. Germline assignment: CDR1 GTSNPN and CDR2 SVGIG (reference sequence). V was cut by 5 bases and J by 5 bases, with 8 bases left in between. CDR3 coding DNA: TGTGCCTGGCGAGAGGGAGATACGCAGTATTTT. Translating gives CAWREGDTQYF.

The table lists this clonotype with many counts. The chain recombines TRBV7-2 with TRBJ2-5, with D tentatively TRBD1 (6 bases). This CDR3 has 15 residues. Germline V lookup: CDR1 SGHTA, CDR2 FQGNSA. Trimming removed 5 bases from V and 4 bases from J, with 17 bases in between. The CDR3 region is CASSPKGVRTETQYF. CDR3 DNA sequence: TGTGCCAGCAGCCCAAAGGGGGTGCGGACAGAGACCCAGTACTTC.

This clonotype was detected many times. The CDR3 nucleotides are TGTGCCAGCAGCTCGAGCGGGGGCCGCGTGGATACGCAGTATTTT. Translated: CASSSSGGRVDTQYF. This chain joins TRBV3-1 and TRBJ2-3; 8 bases are a match to TRBD2. The CDR3 covers 15 residues. With V trimmed by 5 bases and J by 6 bases, 10 bases remained unmatched. CDR1 and CDR2 (germline): LGHDT, YNNKEL (reference sequence).

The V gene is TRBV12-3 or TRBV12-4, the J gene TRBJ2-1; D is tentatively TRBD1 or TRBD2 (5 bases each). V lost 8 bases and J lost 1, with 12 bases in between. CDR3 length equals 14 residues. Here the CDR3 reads CASHPGLSYNEQFF. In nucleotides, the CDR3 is TGTGCCAGCCACCCGGGGCTTTCCTACAATGAGCAGTTCTTC.

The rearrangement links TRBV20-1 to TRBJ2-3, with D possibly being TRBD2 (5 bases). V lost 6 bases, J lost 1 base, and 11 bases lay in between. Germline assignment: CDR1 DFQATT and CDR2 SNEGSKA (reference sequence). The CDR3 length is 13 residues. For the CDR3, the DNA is TGCAGTGCACTCTACGGGGGCACAGATACGCAGTATTTT. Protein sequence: CSALYGGTDTQYF.

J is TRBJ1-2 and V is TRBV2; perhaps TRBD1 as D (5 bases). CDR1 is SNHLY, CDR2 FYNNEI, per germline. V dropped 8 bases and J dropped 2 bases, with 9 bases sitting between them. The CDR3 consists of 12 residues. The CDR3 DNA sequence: TGTGCCAGCTTGGGGCTGAACTATGGCTACACCTTC. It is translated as CASLGLNYGYTF.

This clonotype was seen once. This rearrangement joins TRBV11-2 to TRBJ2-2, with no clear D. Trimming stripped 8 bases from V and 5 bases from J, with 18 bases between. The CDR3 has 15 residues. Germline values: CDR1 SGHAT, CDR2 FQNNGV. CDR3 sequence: CASGSRAVTTGELFF. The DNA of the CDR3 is TGTGCCAGCGGATCTAGGGCTGTAACGACCGGGGAGCTGTTTTTT.

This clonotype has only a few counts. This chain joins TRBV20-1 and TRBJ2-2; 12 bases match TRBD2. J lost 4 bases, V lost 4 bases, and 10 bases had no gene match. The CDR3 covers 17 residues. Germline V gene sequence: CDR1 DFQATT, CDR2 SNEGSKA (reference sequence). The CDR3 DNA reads TGCAGTGCTAAAAACCAGACTAGCGGGGGCGGCACCGGGGAGCTGTTTTTT. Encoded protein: CSAKNQTSGGGTGELFF.

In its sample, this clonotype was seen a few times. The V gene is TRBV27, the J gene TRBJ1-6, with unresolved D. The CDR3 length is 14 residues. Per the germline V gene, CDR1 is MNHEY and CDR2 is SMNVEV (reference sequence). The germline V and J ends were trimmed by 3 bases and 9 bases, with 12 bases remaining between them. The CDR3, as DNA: TGTGCCAGCAGTTTCGGGGTGGAGGGTTCACCCCTCCACTTT. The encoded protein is CASSFGVEGSPLHF.

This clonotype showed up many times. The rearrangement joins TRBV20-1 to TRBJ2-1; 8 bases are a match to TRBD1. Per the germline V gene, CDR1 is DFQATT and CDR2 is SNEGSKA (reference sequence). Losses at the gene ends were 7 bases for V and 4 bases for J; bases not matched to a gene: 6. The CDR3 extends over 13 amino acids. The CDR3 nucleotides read TGCAGTGTTCCGGACAGGGAGTACAATGAGCAGTTCTTC. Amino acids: CSVPDREYNEQFF.

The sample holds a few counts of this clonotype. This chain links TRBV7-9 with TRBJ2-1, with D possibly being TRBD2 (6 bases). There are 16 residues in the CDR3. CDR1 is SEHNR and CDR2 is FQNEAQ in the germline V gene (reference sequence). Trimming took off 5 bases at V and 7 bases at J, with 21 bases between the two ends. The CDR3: CASSLEGGVGRNEQFF. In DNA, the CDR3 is TGTGCCAGCAGCCTAGAGGGCGGGGTAGGTCGGAATGAGCAGTTCTTC.

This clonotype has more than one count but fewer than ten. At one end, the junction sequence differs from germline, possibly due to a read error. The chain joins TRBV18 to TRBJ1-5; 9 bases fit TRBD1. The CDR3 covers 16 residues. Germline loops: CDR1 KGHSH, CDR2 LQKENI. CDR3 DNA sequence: TGTGCCAGCTCACCATTGGGACAGGGTTCCCAGGGACCCCGGCATTTT. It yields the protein CASSPLGQGSQGPRHF.

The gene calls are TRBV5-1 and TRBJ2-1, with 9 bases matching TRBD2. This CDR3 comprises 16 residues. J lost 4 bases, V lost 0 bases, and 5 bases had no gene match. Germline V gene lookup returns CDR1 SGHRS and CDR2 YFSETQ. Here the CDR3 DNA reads TGCGCCAGCAGCTTGGTTTCAGCGGGGGGATACAATGAGCAGTTCTTC. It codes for CASSLVSAGGYNEQFF.